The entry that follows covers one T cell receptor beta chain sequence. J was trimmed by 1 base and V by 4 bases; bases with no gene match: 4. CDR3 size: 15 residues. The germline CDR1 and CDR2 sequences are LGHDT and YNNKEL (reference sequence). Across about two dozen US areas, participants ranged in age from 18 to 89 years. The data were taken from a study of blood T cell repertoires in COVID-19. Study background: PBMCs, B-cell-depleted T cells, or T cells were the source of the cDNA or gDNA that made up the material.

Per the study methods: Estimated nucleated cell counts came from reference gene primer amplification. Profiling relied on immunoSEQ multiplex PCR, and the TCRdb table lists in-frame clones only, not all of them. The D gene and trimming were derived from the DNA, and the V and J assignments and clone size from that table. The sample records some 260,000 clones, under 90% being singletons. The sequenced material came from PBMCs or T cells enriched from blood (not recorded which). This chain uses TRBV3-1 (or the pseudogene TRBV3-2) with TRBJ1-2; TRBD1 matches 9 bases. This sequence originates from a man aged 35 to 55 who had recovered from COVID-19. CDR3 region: CASSPGTGHNYGYTF. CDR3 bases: TGTGCCAGCAGCCCGGGGACAGGGCATAACTATGGCTACACCTTC.